Each of the 23 T cell receptor beta chains below was sequenced from the same sample in a study of beta chain features in type 1 diabetes. The authors reverse transcribed all of the isolated RNA, so sequencing captured expressed TCRB transcripts. Using immunoSEQ multiplex PCR, the repertoire was profiled, and TCRdb retains in-frame clones only, with some absent. Of hundreds of thousands of clones in the sample, around 16% were seen once. The sequenced sample was naive CD4+ T cells from blood. These receptors came from a man aged 18 to 35 in good health.

Details on this clone: At one boundary the junction diverges from the germline segment, which might be a read error. The sample has other DNA sequences that encode this CDR3 too. The chain carries TRBV20-1 and TRBJ2-7, with 9 bases fitting TRBD2. This CDR3 region has 8 residues. The V gene's germline CDR1 is DFQATT and CDR2 SNEGSKA (reference sequence). DNA for the CDR3: TGCAGAGGTGCGGGAGGGAGCTTC. Encoded protein: CRGAGGSF.

The chain couples TRBV7-9 to TRBJ2-1; possible D gene TRBD1, 7 bases. Germline CDR1 SEHNR, CDR2 FQNEAQ (reference sequence). The CDR3 is 15 amino acids. Trimming shortened V by 5 bases and J by 3 bases, and 14 bases separated the two germline ends. CDR3 protein: CASSPLRDSYNEQFF. The CDR3, as DNA: TGTGCCAGCAGCCCGTTGCGGGACAGCTACAATGAGCAGTTCTTC.

This clone came up a few times. The chain combines TRBV29-1 with TRBJ2-1, with 9 bases lining up with TRBD2. The CDR3 consists of 15 residues. The V segment lost 2 bases and the J segment 5 bases; nucleotides outside the gene matches: 7. CDR1 SQVTM and CDR2 ANQGSEA come from the germline V gene. In DNA, the CDR3 is TGCAGCGTTGAATCTAGCGGGGTCCCAAACAATGAGCAGTTCTTC. Protein sequence: CSVESSGVPNNEQFF.

The rearrangement uses TRBV27 and TRBJ2-7; D is possibly TRBD2 (6 bases). The CDR3 is 13 amino acids. CDR1 is MNHEY, CDR2 SMNVEV, per germline (reference sequence). Trimming left V 6 bases short and J 4 bases short, with 13 bases between. CDR3 amino acids: CASRKTGRYEQYF. The CDR3 coding sequence is TGTGCCAGCAGAAAGACTGGGAGGTACGAGCAGTACTTC.

The CDR3 sequence: CASSRDYAANEQFF. The CDR3 DNA reads TGTGCCAGCAGCCGCGACTACGCGGCCAATGAGCAGTTCTTC. The rearrangement joins TRBV7-2 to TRBJ2-1; tentative D call: TRBD2 (5 bases). The germline gives CDR1 SGHTA, CDR2 FQGNSA. V was clipped by 5 bases and J by 6 bases, with 14 bases between them. This CDR3 is 14 amino acids long.

As to this clone: Without the conserved terminal phenylalanine or tryptophan, this CDR3 likely stems from a read error. The same CDR3 also results from other DNA sequences found in this sample. The chain joins TRBV29-1 to TRBJ1-1; the D is unclear. CDR1 and CDR2 (germline): SQVTM, ANQGSEA. V lost 3 bases and J 4 bases, leaving 9 bases between the germline ends. CDR3 length: 12 amino acids. CDR3 region: CSVEGIGTEAFL. In nucleotides, the CDR3 is TGCAGCGTTGAGGGGATTGGCACTGAAGCTTTCCTT.

This clone was counted between two and nine times. V and J are TRBV7-6 and TRBJ1-6, with D tentatively TRBD1 (6 bases). V lost 8 bases, J lost 10 bases, and 21 bases lay in between. CDR1 and CDR2 from the germline V gene are SGHVS and FNYEAQ. CDR3 length equals 15 residues. CDR3 amino acids: CASRRGGSGGSPLHF. The CDR3 region has the DNA TGTGCCAGCCGACGGGGGGGCTCGGGAGGATCACCCCTCCACTTT.

The chain recombines TRBV5-8 with TRBJ2-1, with a weak D call TRBD2 (5 bases). There are 16 residues in the CDR3. The V and J ends lost 4 bases and 0 bases respectively, with 14 bases between them. In germline, CDR1 is SGHTS, CDR2 YDEGEE. CDR3: CASSAEVGSSYNEQFF. In DNA, the CDR3 is TGTGCCAGCAGCGCGGAGGTAGGGAGCTCCTACAATGAGCAGTTCTTC.

This clone was counted a few times. The chain employs TRBV7-2 and TRBJ2-4; 11 bases align to TRBD2. CDR3 length equals 13 residues. The germline V gene encodes CDR1 SGHTA and CDR2 FQGNSA. The V gene end was trimmed by 5 bases and the J gene end by 8 bases; junction bases not matched to a gene: 2. CDR3 nucleotides: TGTGCCAGCAGCCAACTAGCGGGAGACATTCAGTACTTC. Translating gives CASSQLAGDIQYF. Supplemented by reference TRBV7-2 and TRBJ2-4, the full variable domain reads GAGVSQSPSNKVTEKGKDVELRCDPISGHTALYWYRQSLGQGLEFLIYFQGNSAPDKSGLPSDRFSAERTGGSVSTLTIQRTQQEDSAVYLCASSQLAGDIQYFGAGTRLSVL.

This clone has more than one count but fewer than ten. V and J are TRBV6-5 and TRBJ1-1; D uncertain. CDR3 length: 15 amino acids. Germline-derived CDR1 and CDR2 are MNHEY and SVGAGI. V lost 0 bases and J lost 1, with 9 bases in between. CDR3 protein: CASSYSSTRNTEAFF. The CDR3 DNA is TGTGCCAGCAGTTACTCGAGCACGCGGAACACTGAAGCTTTCTTT.

This clone was seen only a few times. This chain connects TRBV4-2 to TRBJ1-4; TRBD1 is a possible D gene (5 bases). From germline, CDR1 is LGHNA and CDR2 YNFKEQ. The CDR3 has 15 amino acids. V was shortened by 1 base and J by 8 bases, with 14 bases between the two germline ends. The CDR3 loop is CASSQGLGGYEKLFF. DNA for the CDR3: TGTGCCAGCAGCCAAGGCCTCGGGGGGTACGAAAAACTGTTTTTT.

The chain has TRBV18 and TRBJ1-3; D gene unclear. This CDR3 has 17 residues. The germline CDR1 and CDR2 sequences are KGHSH and LQKENI. V was cut by 3 bases and J by 0 bases, with 15 bases left in between. The CDR3 loop reads CASSPFGQSHSGNTIYF. In nucleotides, the CDR3 is TGTGCCAGCTCACCCTTCGGGCAGTCCCACTCTGGAAACACCATATATTTT.

The chain recombines TRBV5-4 with TRBJ1-5; D gene uncertain. CDR3 length: 12 residues. The germline V and J ends were trimmed by 4 bases and 9 bases, with 11 bases remaining between them. The V gene's germline CDR1 is SGHNT and CDR2 YYREEE (reference sequence). The CDR3 loop is CASSDPLRPQHF. CDR3 bases: TGTGCCAGCAGCGATCCTCTGAGGCCCCAGCATTTT.

This clone was picked up a small number of times. The V and J genes are TRBV7-2 and TRBJ2-5; 9 nucleotides align to TRBD1. The CDR3 length is 16 residues. V was clipped by 5 bases and J by 4 bases; unmatched bases: 11. Germline V gene sequence: CDR1 SGHTA, CDR2 FQGNSA. The CDR3 sequence is CASSPGGQGWGETQYF. The CDR3 coding sequence is TGTGCCAGCAGCCCCGGGGGACAGGGATGGGGAGAGACCCAGTACTTC.

This clone came up a few times. V gene TRBV30 combines with J gene TRBJ2-5; D is unclear. The V gene's germline CDR1 is GTSNPN and CDR2 SVGIG (reference sequence). The germline V and J ends were trimmed by 0 bases and 11 bases, with 16 bases remaining between them. The CDR3 covers 13 residues. CDR3 amino acids: CAWSVHVSLEQYF. The CDR3 coding sequence is TGTGCCTGGAGTGTACACGTTTCATTGGAGCAGTACTTC.

This clone was seen a handful of times. This chain uses TRBV5-1 with TRBJ2-7; D ambiguous. Germline CDR1 SGHRS, CDR2 YFSETQ. V lost 0 bases and J 1 base, leaving 14 bases between the germline ends. The CDR3 runs to 16 residues. CDR3 DNA: TGCGCCAGCAGCTTGGCTCGGCAGATTACTTCCTACGAGCAGTACTTC. It yields the protein CASSLARQITSYEQYF.

This clone was seen more than once but under ten times. This chain uses TRBV29-1 with TRBJ1-3, with TRBD1 matching over 7 bases. The CDR3 runs to 12 residues. CDR1 and CDR2 from the germline V gene are SQVTM and ANQGSEA. After removal of 7 bases from V and 6 bases from J, the junction contained 6 bases not matched to a gene. In DNA, the CDR3 is TGCAGCGCCCGGACAGGCTCAAACACCATATATTTT. This gives the protein CSARTGSNTIYF.

This clone showed up just a few times. The chain recombines TRBV30 with TRBJ2-7; 10 bases are shared with TRBD2. The CDR3 has 16 residues. Unmatched junction bases numbered 6, after V lost 0 bases and J lost 1 base. Germline loops: CDR1 GTSNPN, CDR2 SVGIG (reference sequence). The CDR3 spells CAWSVLSGLASYEQYF. CDR3 nucleotides: TGTGCCTGGAGTGTTTTATCGGGACTAGCGTCCTACGAGCAGTACTTC.

This rearrangement joins TRBV7-6 to TRBJ2-1; 9 bases agree with TRBD1. The CDR3 covers 17 residues. V dropped 1 base and J dropped 5; count of bases not matched to a gene: 9. Per the germline V gene, CDR1 is SGHVS and CDR2 is FNYEAQ. The CDR3 region is CASSLGTGGQPDNEQFF. The CDR3 DNA sequence: TGTGCCAGCAGCTTAGGTACAGGGGGCCAACCCGACAATGAGCAGTTCTTC.

This clone appeared a few times. The chain couples TRBV30 to TRBJ2-3; TRBD2 matches 9 bases. The junction had 6 bases not matched to a gene; V was cut back by 3 bases and J by 2 bases. The CDR3 consists of 15 residues. The germline V gene has CDR1 GTSNPN and CDR2 SVGIG (reference sequence). CDR3 sequence (DNA): TGTGCCTGGAGGAGTAGCGGGGGATTCACAGATACGCAGTATTTT. Protein sequence: CAWRSSGGFTDTQYF.

In this sample, this clone turned up a few times. The gene calls are TRBV27 and TRBJ2-6, with TRBD1 matching 7 bases. The CDR3 spans 20 residues. From germline, CDR1 is MNHEY and CDR2 SMNVEV (reference sequence). V lost 0 bases to trimming and J lost 0 bases; unmatched junction nucleotides: 11. DNA for the CDR3: TGTGCCAGCAGTTTATCTGGCCTCGGACAGGCCCTCTCTGGGGCCAACGTCCTGACTTTC. Its translation is CASSLSGLGQALSGANVLTF.

The V gene is TRBV11-2, the J gene TRBJ1-2, with a possible D match to TRBD1 (5 bases). Germline V lookup: CDR1 SGHAT, CDR2 FQNNGV. V lost 6 bases to trimming and J lost 1 base, with 9 bases between them. The CDR3 totals 13 residues. In nucleotides, the CDR3 is TGTGCCAGCAGGCGGACATTTAACTATGGCTACACCTTC. Translated: CASRRTFNYGYTF.

This clone was detected a few times. The chain joins TRBV29-1 to TRBJ1-1, with D possibly TRBD1 on 5 matching bases. CDR1 and CDR2 (germline): SQVTM, ANQGSEA. Trimming left V 5 bases short and J 3 bases short, with 16 bases between. The CDR3 is 14 residues long. Here the CDR3 reads CSVYVAGTHTEAFF. In DNA, the CDR3 is TGCAGCGTTTATGTTGCAGGGACTCACACTGAAGCTTTCTTT. Looking up the rest from reference TRBV29-1 and TRBJ1-1 gives the full variable domain: SAVISQKPSRDICQRGTSLTIQCQVDSQVTMMFWYRQQPGQSLTLIATANQGSEATYESGFVIDKFPISRPNLTFSTLTVSNMSPEDSSIYLCSVYVAGTHTEAFFGQGTRLTVV.